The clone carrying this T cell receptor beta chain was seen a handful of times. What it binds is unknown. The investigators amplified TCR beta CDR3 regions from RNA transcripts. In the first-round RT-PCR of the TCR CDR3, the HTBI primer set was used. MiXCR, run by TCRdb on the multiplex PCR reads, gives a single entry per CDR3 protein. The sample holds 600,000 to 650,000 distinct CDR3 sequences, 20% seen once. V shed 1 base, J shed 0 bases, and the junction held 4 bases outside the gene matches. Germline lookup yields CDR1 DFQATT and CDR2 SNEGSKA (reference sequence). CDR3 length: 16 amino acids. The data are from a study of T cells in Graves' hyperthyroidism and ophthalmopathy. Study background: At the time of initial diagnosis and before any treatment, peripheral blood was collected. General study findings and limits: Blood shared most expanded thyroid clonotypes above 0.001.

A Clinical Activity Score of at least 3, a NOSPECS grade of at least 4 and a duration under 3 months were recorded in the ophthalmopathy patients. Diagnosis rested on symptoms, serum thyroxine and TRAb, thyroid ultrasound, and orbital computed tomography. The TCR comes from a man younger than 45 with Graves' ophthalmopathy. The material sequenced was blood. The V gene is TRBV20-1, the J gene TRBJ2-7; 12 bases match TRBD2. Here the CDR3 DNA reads TGCAGTGCTAGAGTCATGACTAGCGGGAGCTCCTACGAGCAGTACTTC. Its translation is CSARVMTSGSSYEQYF.